The rows below give T cell receptor beta chains drawn from one sample of a study of shared clonotypes between healthy human individuals. Repertoires were generated with immunoSEQ multiplex PCR, while TCRdb's copy carries only in-frame clones and drops some. The profile covers hundreds of thousands of clones, with 96% appearing a single time and 0.2% to 0.25% taken by the ten largest. The sequencing input was naive CD8+ T cells sorted from blood. These receptors originate from a man younger than 45 in good health. CDR3s include the opening cysteine and the closing phenylalanine or tryptophan. A D gene is named only where the DNA matches it firmly. For some rows the clone size is stated as once, few or many, or as a class when expanded; others skip it.

D gene	V gene	clone size	J gene	CDR3 protein	CDR3 DNA
TRBD1	TRBV11-2	-	TRBJ2-2	CASSFGQGNTGELFF	TGTGCCAGCAGCTTCGGACAGGGTAACACCGGGGAGCTGTTTTTT
TRBD1	TRBV7-9	-	TRBJ1-2	CASSPGQGNYGYTF	TGTGCCAGCAGCCCCGGACAGGGAAACTATGGCTACACCTTC
-	TRBV6-6	-	TRBJ2-7	CASSYGTGRTYEQYF	TGTGCCAGCAGTTACGGCACGGGGAGGACCTACGAGCAGTACTTC
TRBD1	TRBV7-9	few	TRBJ1-3	CASSAGTGLTGNTIYF	TGTGCCAGCAGCGCCGGGACAGGGCTAACTGGAAACACCATATATTTT
-	TRBV7-9	-	TRBJ2-7	CASSLISGLAYEQYF	TGTGCCAGCAGCTTAATCAGCGGGCTGGCCTACGAGCAGTACTTC
-	TRBV27	-	TRBJ1-5	CASTPTSGSNQPQHF	TGTGCCAGCACCCCCACCTCGGGCAGCAATCAGCCCCAGCATTTT
-	TRBV2	-	TRBJ2-2	CATPKSGPSGTGELFF	TGTGCCACCCCCAAAAGCGGGCCTTCGGGGACCGGGGAGCTGTTTTTT
TRBD1	TRBV7-9	-	TRBJ2-5	CASSSGDRGGETQYF	TGTGCCAGCAGCTCCGGAGACAGGGGGGGAGAGACCCAGTACTTC
-	TRBV11-1	-	TRBJ2-3	CASSLRPSDTQYF	TGTGCCAGCAGCCTTCGCCCATCAGATACGCAGTATTTT
TRBD1	TRBV7-9	-	TRBJ1-2	CASPVEALTGRDGYTF	TGTGCCAGCCCCGTAGAGGCCCTGACAGGGCGCGATGGCTACACCTTC
TRBD2	TRBV30	-	TRBJ2-7	CAWSLGRQGTIEQYF	TGTGCCTGGAGTTTGGGCCGCCAAGGGACTATCGAGCAGTACTTC
-	TRBV6-1	-	TRBJ2-7	CASSADPLTYEQYF	TGTGCCAGCAGTGCCGATCCCTTGACCTACGAGCAGTACTTC
TRBD1	TRBV11-2	-	TRBJ1-2	CASSLTRDRELHRYGYTF	TGTGCCAGCAGCTTGACCCGGGACAGGGAACTTCATCGCTATGGCTACACCTTC
-	TRBV5-4	few	TRBJ2-3	CASSLGQLTTDTQYF	TGTGCCAGCAGCCTAGGACAGTTGACCACAGATACGCAGTATTTT
-	TRBV2	-	TRBJ1-1	CASKAGVNTEAFF	TGTGCCTCTAAAGCGGGGGTGAACACTGAAGCTTTCTTT
-	TRBV27	-	TRBJ2-7	CASSVGLSRYEQYF	TGTGCCAGCAGTGTTGGACTGTCGAGATACGAGCAGTACTTC
TRBD2	TRBV28	-	TRBJ2-1	CASSTRQRGGSYNEQFF	TGTGCCAGCAGTACCAGACAGCGGGGCGGCTCCTACAATGAGCAGTTCTTC
-	TRBV27	-	TRBJ2-3	CASSPKRTGTDTQYF	TGTGCCAGCAGTCCTAAAAGGACGGGCACAGATACGCAGTATTTT
-	TRBV29-1	-	TRBJ2-1	CSVEPTRSYNEQFF	TGCAGCGTTGAACCCACACGCTCCTACAATGAGCAGTTCTTC
-	TRBV2	-	TRBJ2-7	CASSGTDQTSYEQYF	TGTGCCAGCAGTGGGACAGACCAGACCTCCTACGAGCAGTACTTC
TRBD1	TRBV2	-	TRBJ1-2	CASSEAPWTGYGYTF	TGTGCCAGCAGTGAAGCACCCTGGACAGGCTATGGCTACACCTTC
-	TRBV5-5	-	TRBJ2-7	CASSFHPRTDPYEQYF	TGTGCCAGCAGCTTTCATCCTCGGACAGATCCCTACGAGCAGTACTTC